This T cell receptor beta chain was retrieved from a study of preoperative IRX-2 immunotherapy in early breast cancer. Treatment here: preoperative locoregional IRX-2 cytokine immunotherapy. Samples came from a phase Ib trial of preoperative locoregional IRX-2 cytokine immunotherapy. The CDR3 sequence is 15 residues long. The germline gives CDR1 SGDLS, CDR2 YYNGEE. With V trimmed by 3 bases and J by 7 bases, 7 bases remained unmatched. This table comes from immunoSEQ multiplex PCR, and its TCRdb copy is limited to in-frame clones, with some not included. The sample consists of roughly 62,000 clones, approximately 93% of them appearing once.

The chain couples TRBV9 to TRBJ1-4; 9 nucleotides match TRBD1. The TCR was taken from a human donor with breast cancer. This sample was gathered from a patient treated with IRX-2 immunotherapy. In nucleotides, the CDR3 is TGTGCCAGCAGCGGGGGGGGGACAGGGATTGAAAAACTGTTTTTT. Its translation is CASSGGGTGIEKLFF.